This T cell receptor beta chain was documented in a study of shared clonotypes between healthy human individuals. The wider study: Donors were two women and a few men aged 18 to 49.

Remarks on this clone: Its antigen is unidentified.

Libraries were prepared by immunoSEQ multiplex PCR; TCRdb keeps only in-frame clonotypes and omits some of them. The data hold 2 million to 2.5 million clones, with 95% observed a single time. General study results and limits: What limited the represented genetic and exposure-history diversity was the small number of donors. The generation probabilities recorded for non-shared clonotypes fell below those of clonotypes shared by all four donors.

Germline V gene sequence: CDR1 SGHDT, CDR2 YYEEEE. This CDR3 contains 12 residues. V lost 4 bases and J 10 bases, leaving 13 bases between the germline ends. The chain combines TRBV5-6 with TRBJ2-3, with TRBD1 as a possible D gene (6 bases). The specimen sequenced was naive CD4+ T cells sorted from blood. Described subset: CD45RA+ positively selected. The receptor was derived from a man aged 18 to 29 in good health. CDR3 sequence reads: CASSRTGRSQYF. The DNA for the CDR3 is TGTGCCAGCAGCCGAACAGGGAGATCGCAGTATTTT. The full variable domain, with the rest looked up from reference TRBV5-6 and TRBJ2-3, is DAGVTQSPTHLIKTRGQQVTLRCSPKSGHDTVSWYQQALGQGPQFIFQYYEEEERQRGNFPDRFSGHQFPNYSSELNVNALLLGDSALYLCASSRTGRSQYFGPGTRLTVL.